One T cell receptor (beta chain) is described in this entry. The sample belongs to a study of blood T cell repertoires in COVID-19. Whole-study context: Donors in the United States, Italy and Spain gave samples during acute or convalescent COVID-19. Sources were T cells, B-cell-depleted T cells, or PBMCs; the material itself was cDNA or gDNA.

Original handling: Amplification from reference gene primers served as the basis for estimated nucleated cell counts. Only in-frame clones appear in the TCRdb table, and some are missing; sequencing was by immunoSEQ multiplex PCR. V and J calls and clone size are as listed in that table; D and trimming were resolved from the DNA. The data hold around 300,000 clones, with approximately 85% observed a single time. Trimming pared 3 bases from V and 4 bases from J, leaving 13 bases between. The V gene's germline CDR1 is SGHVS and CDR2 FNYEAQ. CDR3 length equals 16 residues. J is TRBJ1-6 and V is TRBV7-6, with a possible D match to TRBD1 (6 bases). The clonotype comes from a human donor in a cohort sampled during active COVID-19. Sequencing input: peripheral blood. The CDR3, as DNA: TGTGCCAGCAGCTTTGCCGGGACACATTATAATTCACCCCTCCACTTT. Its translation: CASSFAGTHYNSPLHF.